Listed here are 4 T cell receptor beta chains from one sample, sequenced in a study of T cells in women clearing cervical HPV infection. Libraries were prepared by immunoSEQ multiplex PCR; TCRdb keeps only in-frame clonotypes and omits some of them. In total, the table holds 20,000 or so clones. The sample consisted of blood buffy coat. These receptors all come from a woman between 18 and 69 years old with a cervical HPV16 infection that either progressed to CIN3+ or cleared (not recorded which).

As to this clone: The read ends 3 residues before the CDR3 terminus; that terminus is restored from the germline J gene. The J gene is TRBJ2-2, the V gene TRBV10-3; unclear D gene. The CDR3 runs to 13 residues. Germline CDR1 is ENHRY and CDR2 is SYGVKD. CDR3 protein: CAIGRRLNEKLFF. Incomplete CDR3 DNA: TGTGCCATCGGGCGCAGGCTTAATGAAAAG.

In the case of this clone: Coverage ceases 3 residues before the CDR3 finishes, and the germline J gene fills in the end. The gene calls are TRBV7-3 and TRBJ2-1; 7 positions agree with TRBD2. In germline, CDR1 is SGHTA, CDR2 FQGTGA. This CDR3 comprises 16 residues. With V trimmed by 5 bases and J by 8 bases, 15 bases remained unmatched. CDR3 sequence reads: CASSPQGAGNTDEQFF. The sequenced part of the CDR3 DNA is TGTGCCAGCAGCCCCCAGGGAGCGGGGAATACGGATGAG.

On this clone: The CDR3 end is not reached by the read, which stops 3 residues before it; the germline J gene fills it in. V gene TRBV10-3 combines with J gene TRBJ2-7, with 12 nucleotides matching TRBD2. The CDR3 is made up of 17 amino acids. Germline assignment: CDR1 ENHRY and CDR2 SYGVKD. V dropped 4 bases and J dropped 4; count of bases not matched to a gene: 11. This CDR3 reads CAISGQGGLAGTYEQYF. CDR3 DNA, as far as it was read: TGTGCCATCAGTGGACAGGGAGGACTAGCGGGGACGTACGAG.

With regard to this clone: The read falls 3 residues short of the CDR3 end, and the missing part is taken from the germline J gene. The gene calls are TRBV19 and TRBJ2-7, with D tentatively TRBD2 (5 bases). The CDR3 loop spans 15 amino acids. Germline V gene lookup returns CDR1 LNHDA and CDR2 SQIVND (reference sequence). V lost 9 bases and J lost 0, with 18 bases in between. The covered CDR3 bases are TGTGCCAGCCGGGTGGAAGAGCGGCGCTCCTACGAG. It translates to CASRVEERRSYE. The CDR3 as a whole reads CASRVEERRSYEQYF.